Included here is one T cell receptor beta chain sequence, with context. Antigen specificity is unknown. These data come from a study of shared clonotypes between healthy human individuals. Looking at the study overall: Each donor had three CD4 naive, three CD4 memory, two CD8 naive and one CD8 memory plate.

General study points: Rarefaction analysis demonstrated incomplete sorted-subset sequencing notwithstanding large depth. Among non-shared clonotypes, generation probabilities were lower than among those shared by all four donors.

Method: immunoSEQ multiplex PCR; TCRdb's copy keeps in-frame clones and lacks some. The sample lists a few hundred thousand clones, just over 65% occurring once. This CDR3 has 18 amino acids. V trimming: 0 bases; J trimming: 3 bases; junction bases outside the gene matches: 8. Germline CDR1 LGHNA, CDR2 YSLEER. This receptor was obtained from a man aged 30 to 39 in good health. Source material: memory CD4+ T cells sorted from blood. As for subset: CD45RA-negative fraction. The rearrangement links TRBV4-3 to TRBJ2-5, with TRBD2 matching 12 bases. The CDR3 coding sequence is TGCGCCAGCAGCCAAGATTGGGGCCGACTAGCGGGAGAAGAGACCCAGTACTTC. As protein: CASSQDWGRLAGEETQYF.